What follows are 16 T cell receptor beta chains derived from one specimen sequenced in a study of T cell responses to AZD1222 COVID-19 vaccine. The repertoire was sequenced with immunoSEQ multiplex PCR; TCRdb's copy has only in-frame clones and lacks some. The data hold around 99,000 clones, with 80% to 90% observed a single time. The specimen was peripheral blood, collected 28 days after the second AZD1222 dose. These receptors were obtained from an adult who received the AZD1222 COVID-19 vaccine.

The chain has TRBV15 and TRBJ2-1; D is unclear. The germline gives CDR1 LNHNV, CDR2 YYDKDF (reference sequence). Trimming pared 3 bases from V and 3 bases from J, leaving 0 bases between. The length of the CDR3 is 11 residues. CDR3 DNA: TGTGCCACCAGCAGCTACAATGAGCAGTTCTTC. Its protein product is CATSSYNEQFF.

The CDR3 coding sequence is TGCAGCGTGGGGGGGACACACTCCTTGAACACTGAAGCTTTCTTT. Translated, it gives CSVGGTHSLNTEAFF. This chain joins TRBV29-1 and TRBJ1-1, with D perhaps matching TRBD1 (6 bases). The germline CDR1 and CDR2 sequences are SQVTM and ANQGSEA. The CDR3 is made up of 15 amino acids. Trimming removed 6 bases at V and 0 bases at J, with 17 bases between.

This clone was found a few times. The chain employs TRBV7-9 and TRBJ1-5; 8 bases line up with TRBD1. In germline, CDR1 is SEHNR, CDR2 FQNEAQ (reference sequence). CDR3 length: 15 amino acids. V shed 1 base and J 6 bases; nucleotides not matched to a gene: 5. In nucleotides, the CDR3 is TGTGCCAGCAGCTTAGGGACAGGGAACAGTCAGCCCCAGCATTTT. As protein: CASSLGTGNSQPQHF. Variable domain in full (rest from reference TRBV7-9 and TRBJ1-5): DTGVSQNPRHKITKRGQNVTFRCDPISEHNRLYWYRQTLGQGPEFLTYFQNEAQLEKSRLLSDRFSAERPKGSFSTLEIQRTEQGDSAMYLCASSLGTGNSQPQHFGDGTRLSIL.

The chain carries TRBV6-5 and TRBJ2-3; 8 bases are shared with TRBD2. Trimming removed 2 bases from V and 4 bases from J; junction bases left unmatched: 8. Germline CDR1 is MNHEY and CDR2 is SVGAGI. The CDR3 has 16 residues. Written as DNA, the CDR3 is TGTGCCAGCAGTTACCTCCAGCGGGAGAGAGCAGATACGCAGTATTTT. Encoded protein: CASSYLQRERADTQYF.

Details on this clone: Other DNA sequences in this specimen translate into the identical CDR3. V usage is TRBV3-1 (or the pseudogene TRBV3-2) and J usage is TRBJ1-5; a possible D gene is TRBD1 (6 bases). V gave up 6 bases and J gave up 4 bases, with 10 bases separating them. This CDR3 region has 13 residues. CDR1 is LGHDT and CDR2 is YNNKEL in the germline V gene (reference sequence). As DNA, the CDR3 is TGTGCCAGCAGTCGGACAGTTAATCAGCCCCAGCATTTT. Residues: CASSRTVNQPQHF.

The CDR3 DNA follows: TGCGCCAGCGGGGACCGGGGGGGAGATACGCAGTATTTT. Amino acids: CASGDRGGDTQYF. The chain uses TRBV10-1 and TRBJ2-3; 8 bases map to TRBD2. Germline CDR1 reads WNHNN; CDR2 reads SYGVQD (reference sequence). The ends lost 8 bases at V and 5 bases at J; junction bases unmatched: 6. CDR3 length equals 13 residues.

For this clone: Other DNA sequences of this sample code for an identical CDR3. The CDR3 loop is CASSILENTEAFF. DNA of the CDR3: TGTGCCAGTAGTATTCTTGAAAACACTGAAGCTTTCTTT. This chain uses TRBV19 with TRBJ1-1; D not certain. This CDR3 region has 13 residues. V lost 3 bases and J 2 bases, leaving 7 bases between the germline ends. Germline V gene sequence: CDR1 LNHDA, CDR2 SQIVND (reference sequence).

J is TRBJ2-7 and V is TRBV27, with D perhaps matching TRBD1 or TRBD2 (6 bases each). The CDR3 spans 15 residues. CDR1 is MNHEY and CDR2 is SMNVEV in the germline V gene (reference sequence). The V end was cut by 9 bases, the J end by 1 base, with 19 bases between. Here the CDR3 reads CASSGASAYSYEQYF. CDR3 nucleotide sequence: TGTGCCAGTTCGGGGGCTAGCGCCTATTCCTACGAGCAGTACTTC.

This clone was recorded only once. The rearrangement joins TRBV29-1 to TRBJ2-7, with 7 bases lining up with TRBD2. Per the germline V gene, CDR1 is SQVTM and CDR2 is ANQGSEA. Unmatched junction bases numbered 6, after V lost 7 bases and J lost 3 bases. There are 12 residues in the CDR3. CDR3 DNA: TGCAGCGGGTTCTCGGGGGGCTACGAGCAGTACTTC. Amino acids: CSGFSGGYEQYF.

The chain carries TRBV25-1 and TRBJ2-7, with D possibly being TRBD2 (6 bases). The V and J ends lost 2 bases and 0 bases respectively, with 11 bases between them. There are 15 residues in the CDR3. Germline loops: CDR1 MGHDK, CDR2 SYGVNS. CDR3 in DNA: TGTGCCAGCAGTGAAGGGCGGGGCTACTCCTACGAGCAGTACTTC. Its translation: CASSEGRGYSYEQYF.

The chain is built from TRBV30 and TRBJ1-2; D is undetermined. The V gene's germline CDR1 is GTSNPN and CDR2 SVGIG (reference sequence). The CDR3 is 14 residues long. Trimming cost V 5 bases and J 1 base, with 14 bases left between them. DNA of the CDR3: TGTGCCTGGGGCCTCGGAGGGCGTAACTATGGCTACACCTTC. Translation: CAWGLGGRNYGYTF.

V gene TRBV9 combines with J gene TRBJ1-2; 7 bases agree with TRBD1. The CDR3 sequence is 14 residues long. V was pared by 3 bases and J by 7 bases, with 9 bases of the junction left unmatched. Germline V CDR1 and CDR2: SGDLS, YYNGEE. CDR3 in DNA: TGTGCCAGCAGCGAATCTAACAGGGGTACTGGCTACACCTTC. It encodes CASSESNRGTGYTF.

The rearrangement uses TRBV21-1 and TRBJ2-6; TRBD1, the table's D call, was not compared with the DNA. TRBV21-1 is noted as a pseudogene. The CDR3 loop spans 18 amino acids. The DNA of the CDR3 is TGTGCCAGCAGCAAAGGGGTGTCAGGGGATACTGGGGCCAACGTCCTGACTTTC. Protein sequence: CASSKGVSGDTGANVLTF.

This clone appeared a single time. J is TRBJ2-7 and V is TRBV5-6, with TRBD2 identical over 12 bases. The CDR3 totals 17 residues. The germline gives CDR1 SGHDT, CDR2 YYEEEE. V dropped 3 bases and J dropped 6; count of bases not matched to a gene: 13. CDR3 protein: CASSSGASGGAFAEQYF. The CDR3 nucleotides read TGTGCCAGCAGCTCTGGAGCTAGCGGGGGGGCCTTTGCCGAGCAGTACTTC. Filled out from reference TRBV5-6 and TRBJ2-7, the complete variable domain reads DAGVTQSPTHLIKTRGQQVTLRCSPKSGHDTVSWYQQALGQGPQFIFQYYEEEERQRGNFPDRFSGHQFPNYSSELNVNALLLGDSALYLCASSSGASGGAFAEQYFGPGTRLTVT.

The rearrangement uses TRBV6-5 and TRBJ2-1; D perhaps matches TRBD1 (6 bases). The CDR3 runs 11 residues. CDR1 and CDR2 from the germline V gene are MNHEY and SVGAGI. The ends were cut back, 2 bases at V and 10 bases at J, with 6 bases in the middle. The CDR3 sequence is CASSYGTEQFF. Written as DNA, the CDR3 is TGTGCCAGCAGTTACGGGACAGAGCAGTTCTTC.

This clone appeared a single time. V is TRBV4-3 and J is TRBJ1-1, with D possibly TRBD1 on 5 matching bases. CDR3 length equals 13 residues. Per germline, CDR1 LGHNA and CDR2 YSLEER. The V end was cut by 1 base, the J end by 4 bases, with 7 bases between. CDR3 loop: CASSQVGGTEAFF. The CDR3 DNA is TGCGCCAGCAGCCAAGTTGGGGGCACTGAAGCTTTCTTT.